These 28 T cell receptor beta chains were sequenced from one sample in a study of CD8 T cells in ankylosing spondylitis. Study-wide results and limits: Apparently characteristic of ankylosing spondylitis blood was a TCR beta motif (fewer than ten highly homologous variants).

TCRdb reprocessed the 5' RACE reads via MiXCR and lists one record per CDR3 protein. The table has roughly 700,000 distinct CDR3 sequences, roughly 20% seen once. These receptors have no known antigen. The sample was blood, either unsorted or a sorted T cell fraction (not recorded which). All receptors come from a male donor with ankylosing spondylitis.

This clonotype has just a few counts. The gene calls are TRBV7-3 and TRBJ2-1; perhaps TRBD1 as D (6 bases). The CDR3 spans 16 residues. V was shortened by 3 bases and J by 6 bases, with 18 bases between the two germline ends. The V gene's germline CDR1 is SGHTA and CDR2 FQGTGA. The CDR3 loop is CASSFLGPTGSNEQFF. CDR3 nucleotides: TGTGCCAGCAGCTTCCTAGGCCCGACAGGTAGCAATGAGCAGTTCTTC.

This clonotype came up many times. The chain carries TRBV7-2 and TRBJ2-2; a weak D match, TRBD2 (5 bases). The CDR3 runs 15 residues. V was cut by 1 base and J by 0 bases, with 6 bases left in between. The germline CDR1 and CDR2 sequences are SGHTA and FQGNSA. The CDR3 loop reads CASSLGLPNTGELFF. Here the CDR3 DNA reads TGTGCCAGCAGCTTAGGACTACCGAACACCGGGGAGCTGTTTTTT.

This clonotype was recorded once. This sequence joins TRBV10-3 and TRBJ1-5, with D possibly matching TRBD1 (6 bases). The CDR3 runs 13 residues. Germline assignment: CDR1 ENHRY and CDR2 SYGVKD. The V end was cut by 6 bases, the J end by 5 bases, with 11 bases between. The CDR3 loop is CAISLSGDQPQHF. For the CDR3, the DNA is TGTGCCATCAGCCTTTCAGGGGATCAGCCCCAGCATTTT.

The chain's CDR3 is CATSRPGQESNEQFF. The CDR3 nucleotides read TGTGCCACCAGCCGGCCGGGACAGGAGTCCAATGAGCAGTTCTTC. V usage is TRBV15 and J usage is TRBJ2-1, with 8 bases lining up with TRBD1. V lost 5 bases to trimming and J lost 6 bases; unmatched junction nucleotides: 9. This CDR3 region has 15 residues. Germline V gene data show CDR1 as LNHNV and CDR2 as YYDKDF (reference sequence).

The chain combines TRBV5-1 with TRBJ2-5; TRBD1 aligns across 9 bases. Trimming removed 3 bases from V and 3 bases from J; junction bases left unmatched: 9. There are 16 residues in the CDR3. The germline V gene has CDR1 SGHRS and CDR2 YFSETQ. The CDR3 bases are TGCGCCAGCAGCTGGCCTAAACAGGGGGCGGAAGAGACCCAGTACTTC. Translated, it gives CASSWPKQGAEETQYF.

The J gene is TRBJ1-5, the V gene TRBV24-1; no firm D call. CDR1 is KGHDR, CDR2 SFDVKD, per germline. This CDR3 has 15 residues. With 6 bases removed from V and 0 bases from J, the gap between germline ends came to 11 bases. The CDR3 reads CATSRTQYSNQPQHF. The CDR3 nucleotides are TGTGCCACCAGTCGGACGCAGTATAGCAATCAGCCCCAGCATTTT.

Only a few counts were recorded for this clonotype. V gene TRBV12-3 or TRBV12-4 combines with J gene TRBJ1-6; maybe TRBD1 (6 bases). The CDR3 has 14 amino acids. The V end lost 5 bases, the J end lost 4 bases, and 9 bases lay between the germline ends. CDR3 DNA sequence: TGTGCCAGCAGTGAACAGGGATATAATTCACCCCTCCACTTT. This gives the protein CASSEQGYNSPLHF.

V gene TRBV5-6 combines with J gene TRBJ2-2; 7 nucleotides match TRBD1. Per the germline V gene, CDR1 is SGHDT and CDR2 is YYEEEE. The CDR3 length is 15 residues. Unmatched junction bases numbered 7, after V lost 3 bases and J lost 5 bases. The CDR3: CASSSTGEFTGELFF. The CDR3, as DNA: TGTGCCAGCAGCTCCACAGGGGAATTTACCGGGGAGCTGTTTTTT.

This clonotype has just a few counts. This rearrangement joins TRBV2 to TRBJ2-2, with D unclear. The CDR3 is 13 residues long. Germline V gene lookup returns CDR1 SNHLY and CDR2 FYNNEI. V lost 8 bases and J lost 7, with 14 bases in between. The CDR3 sequence: CASGKRGFGELFF. Written as DNA, the CDR3 is TGTGCCAGCGGGAAGCGAGGTTTCGGGGAGCTGTTTTTT.

This clonotype was seen a handful of times. This chain links TRBV29-1 with TRBJ1-1; D is uncertain. Germline lookup yields CDR1 SQVTM and CDR2 ANQGSEA. CDR3 length equals 12 residues. Trimming cost V 4 bases and J 7 bases, with 13 bases left between them. CDR3 in amino acids: CSVVGWGGEAFF. DNA for the CDR3: TGCAGCGTTGTAGGGTGGGGTGGTGAAGCTTTCTTT.

CDR3 in DNA: TGTGCCAGCAGTTTAGATTCGCGGGAACGGTTCTTC. It is translated as CASSLDSRERFF. The V and J genes are TRBV28 and TRBJ2-1, with D perhaps matching TRBD2 (6 bases). Germline lookup yields CDR1 MDHEN and CDR2 SYDVKM. This CDR3 has 12 residues. V lost 2 bases and J 15 bases, leaving 14 bases between the germline ends.

Only a few counts were recorded for this clonotype. The genes are TRBV24-1 and TRBJ2-1; TRBD2 agrees at 8 bases. V lost 5 bases, J lost 5 bases, and 4 bases stayed unmatched. This CDR3 comprises 14 residues. From germline, CDR1 is KGHDR and CDR2 SFDVKD. CDR3 sequence reads: CATSASGGHNEQFF. The CDR3 coding sequence is TGTGCCACCAGTGCCAGCGGGGGTCACAATGAGCAGTTCTTC.

This clonotype has ten or more counts. The V gene is TRBV4-2, the J gene TRBJ1-4, with TRBD1 matching over 9 bases. CDR1 and CDR2 from the germline V gene are LGHNA and YNFKEQ. CDR3 length: 16 amino acids. The V gene end was trimmed by 3 bases and the J gene end by 7 bases; junction bases not matched to a gene: 9. The CDR3 nucleotides read TGTGCCAGCAGCCACCGATGGGACAGGGACGGTGAAAAACTGTTTTTT. It translates to CASSHRWDRDGEKLFF.

This clonotype was observed many times. The V call is TRBV29-1, the J call TRBJ1-1; TRBD1 is a possible D gene (5 bases). There are 11 residues in the CDR3. V was cut by 7 bases and J by 9 bases, with 15 bases left in between. The germline CDR1 and CDR2 sequences are SQVTM and ANQGSEA. The CDR3 sequence: CSGRDPGKAFF. The CDR3 nucleotides are TGCAGCGGACGGGACCCAGGCAAAGCTTTCTTT.

The chain joins TRBV7-3 to TRBJ1-2, with D possibly TRBD1 on 6 matching bases. Germline lookup yields CDR1 SGHTA and CDR2 FQGTGA. The CDR3 is 16 residues long. Between the trimmed V and J ends, which lost 2 bases and 2 bases, there was a span of 15 bases. The chain's CDR3 is CASSLGAGVRNYGYTF. CDR3 sequence (DNA): TGTGCCAGCAGCTTAGGGGCAGGGGTTCGCAACTATGGCTACACCTTC.

By proportion, this clonotype is medium-sized. The J gene is TRBJ1-2, the V gene TRBV3-1; no firm D call. Between the trimmed V and J ends, which lost 1 base and 4 bases, there was a span of 16 bases. This CDR3 spans 16 amino acids. The germline CDR1 and CDR2 sequences are LGHDT and YNNKEL (reference sequence). DNA of the CDR3: TGTGCCAGCAGCCAAGTTGACAACTACTCCCCCTATGGCTACACCTTC. The encoded protein is CASSQVDNYSPYGYTF.

This clonotype was seen only a few times. This chain connects TRBV12-3 or TRBV12-4 to TRBJ1-2; no firm D call. V lost 5 bases to trimming and J lost 8 bases, with 15 bases between them. This CDR3 is built from 13 residues. CDR3 in amino acids: CASSINGLAGYTF. The CDR3 region has the DNA TGTGCCAGCAGTATCAACGGACTCGCGGGCTACACCTTC.

This rearrangement joins TRBV7-2 to TRBJ2-5, with 10 bases that match TRBD2. CDR1 and CDR2 (germline): SGHTA, FQGNSA. The ends lost 5 bases at V and 7 bases at J; junction bases unmatched: 13. This CDR3 contains 16 residues. In DNA form, the CDR3 reads TGTGCCAGCAGCCCACATTTAGCGGGAGGAGGTGGGACCCAGTACTTC. It specifies CASSPHLAGGGGTQYF.

This clonotype was counted between two and nine times. The CDR3 here is CASSVYSGTEAFF. The CDR3 bases are TGTGCCAGCAGTGTGTACAGCGGCACTGAAGCTTTCTTT. This rearrangement joins TRBV6-4 to TRBJ1-1; D is undetermined. V was clipped by 4 bases and J by 4 bases, with 10 bases between them. The CDR3 length is 13 residues. The germline CDR1 and CDR2 sequences are MRHNA and SNTAGT.

This clonotype was recorded a few times. The rearrangement links TRBV5-6 to TRBJ2-3; TRBD1 or TRBD2 may be the D gene (6 bases each). The CDR3 is 15 residues long. Germline assignment: CDR1 SGHDT and CDR2 YYEEEE. V was pared by 2 bases and J by 3 bases, with 13 bases between. The CDR3 spells CASSFRGARTDTQYF. CDR3 bases: TGTGCCAGCAGCTTTAGGGGGGCCAGGACAGATACGCAGTATTTT.

V gene TRBV20-1 combines with J gene TRBJ2-7, with D possibly matching TRBD1 (6 bases). V was trimmed by 3 bases and J by 2 bases, leaving 17 bases between them. The CDR3 runs 15 residues. The germline V gene encodes CDR1 DFQATT and CDR2 SNEGSKA (reference sequence). CDR3 in amino acids: CSASAVQGVPYEQYF. The CDR3 bases are TGCAGTGCTAGCGCTGTACAGGGTGTTCCCTACGAGCAGTACTTC.

The chain links TRBV18 to TRBJ1-5; TRBD1 matches 7 bases. Germline CDR1 reads KGHSH; CDR2 reads LQKENI. V lost 2 bases and J lost 6; bases outside the gene matches: 7. The CDR3 sequence is 15 residues long. The CDR3: CASSPGEGAVQPQHF. The DNA for the CDR3 is TGTGCCAGCTCACCAGGGGAGGGGGCGGTTCAGCCCCAGCATTTT.

The rearrangement links TRBV5-1 to TRBJ2-7; D is possibly TRBD1 or TRBD2 (5 bases each). The CDR3 spans 15 residues. CDR1 and CDR2 from the germline V gene are SGHRS and YFSETQ. V gave up 0 bases and J gave up 0 bases, with 10 bases separating them. The CDR3 reads CASSLVPGSSYEQYF. In DNA, the CDR3 is TGCGCCAGCAGCTTGGTTCCAGGGAGCTCCTACGAGCAGTACTTC.

This chain joins TRBV4-1 and TRBJ2-2; TRBD1 is a possible D gene (6 bases). Germline-derived CDR1 and CDR2 are MGHRA and YSYEKL. This CDR3 comprises 16 residues. Between the trimmed V and J ends, which lost 2 bases and 6 bases, there was a span of 16 bases. The CDR3 reads CASSQRGHTGAGELFF. The CDR3 nucleotides are TGCGCCAGCAGCCAACGGGGACACACCGGGGCCGGGGAGCTGTTTTTT.

V and J are TRBV11-2 and TRBJ2-7, with D perhaps matching TRBD2 (5 bases). The V and J ends lost 1 base and 4 bases respectively, with 11 bases between them. CDR1 SGHAT and CDR2 FQNNGV come from the germline V gene. The CDR3 totals 14 residues. The CDR3 sequence is CASSLGISGYEQYF. The CDR3 DNA reads TGTGCCAGCAGCTTAGGAATTTCGGGGTACGAGCAGTACTTC.

The chain carries TRBV14 and TRBJ2-7; tentatively, D is TRBD1 (5 bases). Germline V lookup: CDR1 SGHDN, CDR2 FVKESK. The CDR3 is made up of 15 amino acids. Between the trimmed V and J ends, which lost 4 bases and 3 bases, there was a span of 16 bases. In nucleotides, the CDR3 is TGTGCCAGCAGCCCACTTGGAGCAGGGAACTACGAGCAGTACTTC. This encodes CASSPLGAGNYEQYF.

This clonotype showed up just a few times. The chain employs TRBV5-1 and TRBJ2-3, with D uncertain. The CDR3 runs to 16 residues. Trimming took 0 bases from V and 0 from J, leaving 11 bases between them. The V gene's germline CDR1 is SGHRS and CDR2 YFSETQ. CDR3 DNA sequence: TGCGCCAGCAGCTTGGTCGTGGGGATCAGCACAGATACGCAGTATTTT. Translation gives CASSLVVGISTDTQYF. Based on the CDR3 plus reference TRBV5-1 and TRBJ2-3, the full variable domain is KAGVTQTPRYLIKTRGQQVTLSCSPISGHRSVSWYQQTPGQGLQFLFEYFSETQRNKGNFPGRFSGRQFSNSRSEMNVSTLELGDSALYLCASSLVVGISTDTQYFGPGTRLTVL.

The chain joins TRBV28 to TRBJ2-1; 8 bases line up with TRBD2. CDR3 length: 15 residues. Trimming cost V 7 bases and J 12 bases; bases outside gene matches: 17. The germline CDR1 and CDR2 sequences are MDHEN and SYDVKM. The DNA of the CDR3 is TGTGCCAGCACCTCCGGGGGGCGGGAGGTTACCGGGCAGTTCTTC. The encoded protein is CASTSGGREVTGQFF. The full variable domain, its missing parts supplied by reference TRBV28 and TRBJ2-1, is DVKVTQSSRYLVKRTGEKVFLECVQDMDHENMFWYRQDPGLGLRLIYFSYDVKMKEKGDIPEGYSVSREKKERFSLILESASTNQTSMYLCASTSGGREVTGQFFGPGTRLTVL.